Presented here are 15 T cell receptor beta chains from one specimen sequenced in a study of blood T cell repertoires in COVID-19. Using immunoSEQ multiplex PCR, the repertoire was profiled, and TCRdb retains in-frame clones only, with some absent. This sample carries under 150,000 clones, more than 65% of them seen once, and the ten largest clones take under 5%. The specimen was peripheral blood. These TCRs come from an older woman with acute or convalescent COVID-19.

This clone was detected only once. The chain is built from TRBV4-3 and TRBJ2-5; weak D call: TRBD2 (5 bases). Per germline, CDR1 LGHNA and CDR2 YSLEER. This CDR3 is 17 amino acids long. V was trimmed by 1 base and J by 2 bases, leaving 17 bases between them. The CDR3: CASSQVYRGLGQETQYF. The CDR3 DNA reads as TGCGCCAGCAGCCAAGTGTACCGAGGGTTAGGGCAAGAGACCCAGTACTTC.

The chain couples TRBV19 to TRBJ1-5; TRBD1 aligns across 8 bases. The V gene's germline CDR1 is LNHDA and CDR2 SQIVND (reference sequence). V shed 2 bases and J 5 bases; nucleotides not matched to a gene: 2. The CDR3 sequence is 14 residues long. The CDR3: CASSIQGAHQPQHF. In DNA, the CDR3 is TGTGCCAGTAGTATACAGGGGGCTCATCAGCCCCAGCATTTT.

The gene calls are TRBV5-1 and TRBJ2-1; D uncertain. The germline V gene has CDR1 SGHRS and CDR2 YFSETQ. V was trimmed by 5 bases and J by 7 bases, leaving 10 bases between them. The CDR3 contains 12 residues. CDR3 bases: TGCGCCAGCAGTCTATCCATAAATGAGCAGTTCTTC. It codes for CASSLSINEQFF. The variable domain in full, with the rest retrieved from reference TRBV5-1 and TRBJ2-1, is KAGVTQTPRYLIKTRGQQVTLSCSPISGHRSVSWYQQTPGQGLQFLFEYFSETQRNKGNFPGRFSGRQFSNSRSEMNVSTLELGDSALYLCASSLSINEQFFGPGTRLTVL.

The V gene is TRBV19, the J gene TRBJ2-7, with D maybe TRBD1 (6 bases). V was cut by 3 bases and J by 3 bases, with 12 bases left in between. The CDR3 totals 14 residues. Germline CDR1 and CDR2: LNHDA and SQIVND (reference sequence). This CDR3 is CASSIKQGGYEQYF. CDR3 coding DNA: TGTGCCAGTAGTATCAAACAGGGTGGCTACGAGCAGTACTTC.

The table lists this clone with a count of one. This chain joins TRBV6-5 and TRBJ2-3; 7 bases align to TRBD1. V lost 8 bases and J lost 2; bases outside the gene matches: 7. Germline CDR1 and CDR2: MNHEY and SVGAGI. The CDR3 is 14 residues long. CDR3 bases: TGTGCCAGCGGGGGACAGCTAAACACAGATACGCAGTATTTT. Translation: CASGGQLNTDTQYF.

V usage is TRBV7-8 and J usage is TRBJ2-5, with 11 bases matching TRBD2. Germline CDR1 SGHVS, CDR2 FQNEAQ. J was trimmed by 2 bases and V by 2 bases; bases with no gene match: 4. The CDR3 consists of 16 residues. This CDR3 reads CASSLRLAGGQETQYF. CDR3 DNA sequence: TGTGCCAGCAGCTTAAGGCTAGCGGGGGGACAAGAGACCCAGTACTTC.

This clone was seen just once. Other DNA sequences within the sample encode an identical CDR3. V usage is TRBV19 and J usage is TRBJ1-4; 8 bases line up with TRBD1. CDR1 is LNHDA and CDR2 is SQIVND in the germline V gene (reference sequence). V lost 5 bases, J lost 1 base, and 6 bases stayed unmatched. The CDR3 length is 16 residues. CDR3 loop: CASSPPGQGTNEKLFF. CDR3 coding DNA: TGTGCCAGTAGTCCGCCTGGACAGGGAACTAATGAAAAACTGTTTTTT.

The CDR3 sequence is CASSANPGQDYDGYTF. The CDR3 DNA is TGTGCCAGCAGTGCTAACCCTGGACAGGACTATGATGGCTACACCTTC. The rearrangement joins TRBV6-1 to TRBJ1-2; 7 bases align to TRBD1. This CDR3 has 16 residues. The ends lost 4 bases at V and 6 bases at J; junction bases unmatched: 14. Germline CDR1 and CDR2: MNHNS and SASEGT.

The chain carries TRBV2 and TRBJ2-1; tentatively, D is TRBD1 (6 bases). There are 11 residues in the CDR3. CDR1 and CDR2 (germline): SNHLY, FYNNEI. V lost 5 bases to trimming and J lost 8 bases, with 7 bases between them. The CDR3 protein is CASSYRDEQFF. The DNA of the CDR3 is TGTGCCAGCAGTTACAGGGATGAGCAGTTCTTC.

The V gene is TRBV28, the J gene TRBJ1-2, with 8 bases lining up with TRBD1. The CDR3 sequence is 15 residues long. The germline gives CDR1 MDHEN, CDR2 SYDVKM. V was clipped by 6 bases and J by 4 bases; unmatched bases: 10. The CDR3 spells CASSPSGQGSYGYTF. The DNA for the CDR3 is TGTGCCAGCAGCCCGTCAGGACAGGGATCCTATGGCTACACCTTC.

The genes are TRBV4-2 and TRBJ2-7; 7 nucleotides align to TRBD2. This CDR3 spans 15 amino acids. The germline gives CDR1 LGHNA, CDR2 YNFKEQ. The J segment lost 4 bases and the V segment lost 1 base, leaving 7 bases of the junction unmatched. Here the CDR3 DNA reads TGTGCCAGCAGCCAAGCCCATGGCGGGAGATACGAGCAGTACTTC. Its translation is CASSQAHGGRYEQYF.

The CDR3 loop reads CASSVGDTRGYEQYF. The CDR3 region has the DNA TGTGCCAGCAGCGTAGGGGACACCCGAGGCTACGAGCAGTACTTC. The V and J genes are TRBV9 and TRBJ2-7; maybe TRBD1 (6 bases). The CDR3 runs 15 residues. The germline gives CDR1 SGDLS, CDR2 YYNGEE. V lost 0 bases to trimming and J lost 3 bases, with 13 bases between them. Drawing the rest from reference TRBV9 and TRBJ2-7, the complete variable domain is DSGVTQTPKHLITATGQRVTLRCSPRSGDLSVYWYQQSLDQGLQFLIQYYNGEERAKGNILERFSAQQFPDLHSELNLSSLELGDSALYFCASSVGDTRGYEQYFGPGTRLTVT.

This clone was detected once. V and J are TRBV3-1 (or the pseudogene TRBV3-2) and TRBJ1-2, with 11 bases lining up with TRBD1. The CDR3 has 15 residues. In germline, CDR1 is LGHDT, CDR2 YNNKEL (reference sequence). J was trimmed by 4 bases and V by 4 bases; bases with no gene match: 5. The CDR3 nucleotides are TGTGCCAGCAGCCTCCCGGGACAGGGGGTCTATGGCTACACCTTC. Translated: CASSLPGQGVYGYTF.

J is TRBJ1-3 and V is TRBV5-1; D gene uncertain. Trimming left V 1 base short and J 2 bases short, with 7 bases between. This CDR3 has 14 amino acids. CDR1 and CDR2 from the germline V gene are SGHRS and YFSETQ. CDR3 region: CASSLSSAGNTIYF. CDR3 nucleotide sequence: TGCGCCAGCAGCTTGAGCTCCGCTGGAAACACCATATATTTT.

The CDR3 sequence: CASSPGTPGNTIYF. DNA of the CDR3: TGCGCCAGCAGCCCCGGGACACCTGGAAACACCATATATTTT. This chain uses TRBV5-1 with TRBJ1-3; maybe TRBD1 (6 bases). With 4 bases removed from V and 2 bases from J, the gap between germline ends came to 10 bases. The CDR3 is 14 residues long. The germline V gene has CDR1 SGHRS and CDR2 YFSETQ.